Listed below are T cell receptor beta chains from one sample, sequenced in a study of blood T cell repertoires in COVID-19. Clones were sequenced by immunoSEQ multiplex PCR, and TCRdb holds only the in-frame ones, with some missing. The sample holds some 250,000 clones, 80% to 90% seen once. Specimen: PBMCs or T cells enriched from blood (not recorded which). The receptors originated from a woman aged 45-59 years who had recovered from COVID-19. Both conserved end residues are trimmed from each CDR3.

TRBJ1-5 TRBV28 ASIPRAGISNQPQH
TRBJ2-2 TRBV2 ASTSTANTGELF
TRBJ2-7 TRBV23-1 AKQGRQY
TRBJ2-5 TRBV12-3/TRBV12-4 ASSLAETQY
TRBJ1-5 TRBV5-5 ASSLDNVQGRLGGNQPQH
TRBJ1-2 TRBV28 ASSRTGDYGYT
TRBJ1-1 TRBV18 ASSPTGLNTEAF
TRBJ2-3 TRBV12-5 ASGYAGQGTDTQY
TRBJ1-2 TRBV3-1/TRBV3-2 ASSQPGTGFSNYGYT
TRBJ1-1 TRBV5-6 ASNPGRVTEAF
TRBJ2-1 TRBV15 ATSRRGLANYNEQF
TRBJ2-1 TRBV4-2 ASSQDSGGRAYNEQF
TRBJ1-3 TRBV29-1 SAAPTGGTSGNTIY
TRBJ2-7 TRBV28 ASSLQAGSPYEQY
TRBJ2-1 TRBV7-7 ASSLGGTGRNNEQF
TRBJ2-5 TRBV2 AGRTGQGETQY
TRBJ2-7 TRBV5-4 ASSTKQGVDEQY
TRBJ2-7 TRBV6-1 ASSEEIWY
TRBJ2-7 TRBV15 ATSSIHISYEQY
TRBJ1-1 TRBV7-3 ASSPRGGRNTEAF
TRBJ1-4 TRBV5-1 ASSFTLSGRGNEKLF
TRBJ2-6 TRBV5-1 ATKEGTGANVLT
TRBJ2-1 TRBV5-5 ASSLRTVGQF
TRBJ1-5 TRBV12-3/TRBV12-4 ASSLTGNQPQH
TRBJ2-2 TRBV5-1 ASSLGAGGGELF
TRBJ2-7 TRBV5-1 ASSQWTGKGYEQY
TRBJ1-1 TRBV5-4 ASNHRGISNTEAF
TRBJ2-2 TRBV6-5 ASSYSSGRATGELF
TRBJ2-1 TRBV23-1 ASSQLRTSGTYNEQF
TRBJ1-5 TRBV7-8 ASSPVLYQPQH
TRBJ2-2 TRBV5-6 ASSLFWLAGAGELF
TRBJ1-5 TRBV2 ASSEETGQPQH
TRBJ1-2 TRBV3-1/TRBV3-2 ASSPRDRGTFSYGYT
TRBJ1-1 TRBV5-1 ASSAEGTEAF
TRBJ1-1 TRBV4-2 ASSQDPGRVNTEAF
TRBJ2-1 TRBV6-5 ASSYGSRDEQF
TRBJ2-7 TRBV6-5 ASRDQQGSYEQY
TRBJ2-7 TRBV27 ASSFRLYDEQY
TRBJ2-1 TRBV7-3 ASSSSSSGTGNEQF
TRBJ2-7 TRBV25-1 ASSDPGTGRYEQY
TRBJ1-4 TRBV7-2 ASSLARGGNNEKLF
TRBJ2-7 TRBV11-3 ASRDHGQGAGEQY
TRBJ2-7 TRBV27 ASTILSYEQY
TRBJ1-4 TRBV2 ASREGQGPEKLF
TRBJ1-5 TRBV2 ASSGDSGGNQPQH
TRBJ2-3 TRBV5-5 ASSSGTSGRRFTQY
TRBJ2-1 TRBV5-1 ASTPVAGGYNEQF
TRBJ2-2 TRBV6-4 ASSVGQDTGELF
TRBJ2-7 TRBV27 ASSPQSGTSYEQY
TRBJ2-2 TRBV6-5 ASSYGHTNTGELF
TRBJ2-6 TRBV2 ASSERDTQSGANVLT
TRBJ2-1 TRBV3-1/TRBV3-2 ASSQVAASSSSYNEQF
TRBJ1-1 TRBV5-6 ASSLTGVWDTEAF
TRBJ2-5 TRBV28 ASSSTLPRGQGARETQY
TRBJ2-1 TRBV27 ASSQLAANEQF
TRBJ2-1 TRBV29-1 SVVRTSGGNEQF
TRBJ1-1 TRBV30 AWSWSGNTEAF